This paragraph reports one T cell receptor beta chain. Its specificity is not known. The CDR3 loop spans 13 amino acids. The germline gives CDR1 KGHSH, CDR2 LQKENI. Trimming shortened V by 6 bases and J by 0 bases, and 9 bases separated the two germline ends. This sample was taken from a study of cytotoxic CD8 clonotypes in ibrutinib-treated CLL. The protocol was immunoSEQ multiplex PCR, while the TCRdb copy is restricted to in-frame clones and leaves out a portion. Here the sample spans under 150,000 clones, approximately 80% being singletons. Study-level points and caveats: The study found clonality rose at ibrutinib response, then fell toward baseline at progression. On treatment, the uncommon public clonotypes contracted or remained stable.

Sequencing used PBMCs, obtained after 36 months of ibrutinib treatment. The sequence was collected from a human donor with chronic lymphocytic leukemia. The chain links TRBV18 to TRBJ2-7; no clear D gene. CDR3 nucleotide sequence: TGTGCCAGCTCGCAATCTGACTCCTACGAGCAGTACTTC. Its protein is CASSQSDSYEQYF.